The 24 T cell receptor beta chains in this list originate from one sample, sequenced in a study of T-cell memory formation after mild COVID-19. TCRdb ran MiXCR on the 5' RACE reads and lists one entry per CDR3 protein. In the table there are under 450,000 distinct CDR3 sequences, approximately 15% of which are singletons. The sequencing input was PBMCs or a T cell subset sorted from them (not recorded which). The receptors shown here come from a man younger than 35 who had mild COVID-19 (a few samples of this study predate the infection). Cell type and time point are not known.

The rearrangement uses TRBV18 and TRBJ2-3, with D unresolved. Per the germline V gene, CDR1 is KGHSH and CDR2 is LQKENI. The germline V and J ends were trimmed by 6 bases and 1 base, with 5 bases remaining between them. The CDR3 covers 12 residues. CDR3 coding DNA: TGTGCCAGCTCCGCACGCACAGATACGCAGTATTTT. It is translated as CASSARTDTQYF.

The chain recombines TRBV11-2 with TRBJ1-4, with no clear D. Germline V lookup: CDR1 SGHAT, CDR2 FQNNGV. CDR3 size: 17 residues. The V end was cut by 2 bases, the J end by 5 bases, with 18 bases between. Here the CDR3 DNA reads TGTGCCAGCAGCTTACTAAGTATTGGACGGTGGAATGAAAAACTGTTTTTT. Protein: CASSLLSIGRWNEKLFF.

This chain joins TRBV6-2 or TRBV6-3 and TRBJ2-5; D unresolved. Trimming left V 2 bases short and J 4 bases short, with 11 bases between. The germline V gene encodes CDR1 MNHEY and CDR2 SVGEGT. The CDR3 is made up of 14 amino acids. CDR3 in amino acids: CASSYLGVTETQYF. DNA of the CDR3: TGTGCCAGCAGTTACCTTGGGGTAACAGAGACCCAGTACTTC.

This clonotype was seen only a few times. The V call is TRBV5-5, the J call TRBJ1-2; D not resolved. The germline CDR1 and CDR2 sequences are SGHKS and YYEKEE (reference sequence). Trimming shortened V by 2 bases and J by 0 bases, and 8 bases separated the two germline ends. The CDR3 totals 14 residues. CDR3 region: CASSFPEANYGYTF. CDR3 nucleotide sequence: TGTGCCAGCAGCTTTCCAGAAGCTAACTATGGCTACACCTTC. Complete variable domain (other parts from reference TRBV5-5 and TRBJ1-2): DAGVTQSPTHLIKTRGQQVTLRCSPISGHKSVSWYQQVLGQGPQFIFQYYEKEERGRGNFPDRFSARQFPNYSSELNVNALLLGDSALYLCASSFPEANYGYTFGSGTRLTVV.

The table lists this clonotype with many counts. This rearrangement joins TRBV6-6 to TRBJ2-7, with D maybe TRBD1 (6 bases). Trimming left V 6 bases short and J 3 bases short, with 21 bases between. The length of the CDR3 is 16 residues. CDR1 and CDR2 from the germline V gene are MNHNY and SVGAGI (reference sequence). DNA of the CDR3: TGTGCCAGCAGCCTTCATCCCGGAACAGGGAACTACGAGCAGTACGTC. Translation gives CASSLHPGTGNYEQYV.

This clonotype was recorded a few times. The J gene is TRBJ2-5, the V gene TRBV29-1, with 8 bases identical to TRBD1. After removal of 8 bases from V and 2 bases from J, the junction contained 13 bases not matched to a gene. The germline CDR1 and CDR2 sequences are SQVTM and ANQGSEA. The CDR3 covers 15 residues. The CDR3 sequence is CSLWGLHRGQETQYF. The CDR3 DNA sequence: TGCAGCTTATGGGGGTTGCACAGGGGGCAAGAGACCCAGTACTTC.

Here the CDR3 reads CASSQDRGTGDEKLFF. CDR3 sequence (DNA): TGTGCCAGCAGCCAAGATCGGGGGACAGGGGATGAAAAACTGTTTTTT. V is TRBV4-2 and J is TRBJ1-4, with TRBD1 matching 10 bases. Germline assignment: CDR1 LGHNA and CDR2 YNFKEQ. The CDR3 has 16 amino acids. With 0 bases clipped from V and 6 bases from J, the junction kept 4 bases outside the gene matches.

This clonotype was found a few times. The chain combines TRBV7-9 with TRBJ1-1; no clear D. The V gene's germline CDR1 is SEHNR and CDR2 FQNEAQ (reference sequence). The CDR3 spans 13 residues. Trimming stripped 5 bases from V and 5 bases from J, with 12 bases between. The CDR3 sequence: CASSVRTGTEAFF. The CDR3 nucleotides read TGTGCCAGCAGCGTTAGAACCGGGACTGAAGCTTTCTTT.

The chain links TRBV5-1 to TRBJ1-1; D perhaps matches TRBD1 (5 bases). This CDR3 region has 15 residues. V lost 0 bases and J lost 4, with 13 bases in between. Germline CDR1 and CDR2: SGHRS and YFSETQ. This chain's CDR3 is CASSLGWGEVTEAFF. CDR3 sequence (DNA): TGCGCCAGCAGCTTGGGGTGGGGCGAGGTCACTGAAGCTTTCTTT. Combining the CDR3 with reference TRBV5-1 and TRBJ1-1 gives the whole variable domain KAGVTQTPRYLIKTRGQQVTLSCSPISGHRSVSWYQQTPGQGLQFLFEYFSETQRNKGNFPGRFSGRQFSNSRSEMNVSTLELGDSALYLCASSLGWGEVTEAFFGQGTRLTVV.

This clonotype was seen a few times. The chain couples TRBV27 to TRBJ2-7; 8 bases are a match to TRBD1. The V gene's germline CDR1 is MNHEY and CDR2 SMNVEV (reference sequence). J was trimmed by 3 bases and V by 0 bases; bases with no gene match: 7. There are 16 residues in the CDR3. The CDR3 sequence: CASSLSGTGVFYEQYV. As DNA, the CDR3 is TGTGCCAGCAGTTTATCCGGGACAGGAGTTTTCTACGAGCAGTACGTC.

The sample holds a few counts of this clonotype. One junction end does not reproduce the germline sequence, and a read error may be involved. The genes are TRBV6-5 and TRBJ2-3; D gene unclear. The CDR3 is made up of 12 amino acids. The germline V gene has CDR1 MNHEY and CDR2 SVGAGI. CDR3 protein: CASSYRGAAEKF. The DNA for the CDR3 is TGTGCCAGCAGTTATCGTGGAGCAGCCGAGAAATTT.

The rearrangement uses TRBV13 and TRBJ1-2, with D possibly matching TRBD1 (5 bases). The CDR3 is 15 amino acids. With 1 base removed from V and 8 bases from J, the gap between germline ends came to 17 bases. Looked up from germline, CDR1 is PRHDT and CDR2 is FYEKMQ (reference sequence). Here the CDR3 reads CASSLEGGQSNGYTF. The CDR3 region has the DNA TGTGCCAGCAGCTTAGAGGGCGGACAATCTAACGGCTACACCTTC.

The J gene is TRBJ1-1, the V gene TRBV12-3 or TRBV12-4; D gene uncertain. V was trimmed by 3 bases and J by 6 bases, leaving 11 bases between them. This CDR3 contains 13 residues. The CDR3 here is CASSLVSLAEAFF. CDR3 bases: TGTGCCAGCAGTTTGGTCAGCCTTGCTGAAGCTTTCTTT.

The table lists this clonotype with a few counts. The V gene is TRBV12-3 or TRBV12-4, the J gene TRBJ1-1, with TRBD1 as a possible D gene (6 bases). V lost 3 bases to trimming and J lost 5 bases, with 19 bases between them. The CDR3 covers 16 residues. The CDR3 reads CASSFWGGAGWTEAFF. As DNA, the CDR3 is TGTGCCAGCAGTTTTTGGGGGGGCGCAGGTTGGACTGAAGCTTTCTTT.

This clonotype was counted between two and nine times. This sequence joins TRBV12-3 or TRBV12-4 and TRBJ2-1; 12 bases match TRBD2. Losses at the gene ends were 5 bases for V and 6 bases for J; bases not matched to a gene: 5. CDR3 length: 15 residues. CDR3 sequence reads: CASSPSSGGANEQFF. The DNA of the CDR3 is TGTGCCAGCAGTCCGTCTAGCGGGGGGGCCAATGAGCAGTTCTTC.

The table lists this clonotype with a few counts. The chain joins TRBV3-1 to TRBJ1-1, with D unresolved. Germline loops: CDR1 LGHDT, CDR2 YNNKEL (reference sequence). The CDR3 is made up of 15 amino acids. V gave up 3 bases and J gave up 6 bases, with 17 bases separating them. The CDR3 sequence is CASSHGPRESSEAFF. For the CDR3, the DNA is TGTGCCAGCAGCCATGGTCCGCGGGAGAGCTCTGAAGCTTTCTTT.

This clonotype occurred a few times. The chain is built from TRBV28 and TRBJ1-4; the D gene is possibly TRBD1 (5 bases). The CDR3 loop spans 15 amino acids. Trimming stripped 2 bases from V and 6 bases from J, with 13 bases between. Per germline, CDR1 MDHEN and CDR2 SYDVKM. The CDR3 is CASSLPGTDYEKLFF. CDR3 DNA: TGTGCCAGCAGTTTACCTGGGACCGACTATGAAAAACTGTTTTTT.

This clonotype was picked up a small number of times. V gene TRBV27 combines with J gene TRBJ2-3, with D tentatively TRBD1 (5 bases). This CDR3 spans 15 amino acids. The V gene lost 5 bases and the J gene lost 6 bases, with 18 bases spanning the gap. Germline loops: CDR1 MNHEY, CDR2 SMNVEV (reference sequence). CDR3 nucleotides: TGTGCCAGCAGTCCTGGTGCTACCGCAGGGGATACGCAGTATTTT. Amino acid sequence: CASSPGATAGDTQYF.

The chain has TRBV12-3 or TRBV12-4 and TRBJ2-7; tentatively, D is TRBD1 (6 bases). The CDR3 length is 17 residues. The V gene lost 6 bases and the J gene lost 0 bases, with 21 bases spanning the gap. The CDR3 DNA is TGTGCCAGCAGCCTATCCTTCGGGACACCACACTCCTACGAGCAGTACTTC. Its translation: CASSLSFGTPHSYEQYF.

This clonotype showed up just a few times. J is TRBJ2-3 and V is TRBV9; weak D call: TRBD2 (7 bases). V was pared by 4 bases and J by 0 bases, with 15 bases between. The germline V gene encodes CDR1 SGDLS and CDR2 YYNGEE. The CDR3 loop spans 16 amino acids. The chain's CDR3 is CASSRQGGVSTDTQYF. For the CDR3, the DNA is TGTGCCAGCAGCCGTCAAGGGGGGGTCAGCACAGATACGCAGTATTTT.

This chain links TRBV7-9 with TRBJ2-1, with 9 bases identical to TRBD2. V was clipped by 5 bases and J by 15 bases; unmatched bases: 14. The germline V gene has CDR1 SEHNR and CDR2 FQNEAQ (reference sequence). This CDR3 comprises 14 residues. CDR3 protein: CASSMGLADPRGFF. In DNA, the CDR3 is TGTGCCAGCAGCATGGGACTAGCCGACCCTAGGGGGTTCTTC.

This chain uses TRBV4-3 with TRBJ1-2; D not resolved. The germline V gene has CDR1 LGHNA and CDR2 YSLEER. The CDR3 runs to 14 residues. The V end was cut by 1 base, the J end by 2 bases, with 8 bases between. The CDR3 bases are TGCGCCAGCAGCCAAGGACCACAGAACTATGGCTACACCTTC. This sequence encodes CASSQGPQNYGYTF.

The V and J genes are TRBV12-3 or TRBV12-4 and TRBJ2-2, with D perhaps matching TRBD2 (6 bases). The CDR3 has 13 residues. The V end was cut by 9 bases, the J end by 6 bases, with 14 bases between. The CDR3 is CASWDSRPGELFF. In DNA form, the CDR3 reads TGTGCCAGTTGGGACTCCCGGCCCGGGGAGCTGTTTTTT.

The J gene is TRBJ2-3, the V gene TRBV7-3; 8 bases align to TRBD2. The germline CDR1 and CDR2 sequences are SGHTA and FQGTGA. Losses at the gene ends were 2 bases for V and 2 bases for J; bases not matched to a gene: 9. CDR3 length: 17 amino acids. The CDR3, as DNA: TGTGCCAGCAGCTTACCTGGGGCGGGGGGCTCCACAGATACGCAGTATTTT. Protein sequence: CASSLPGAGGSTDTQYF.